Presented here are 29 T cell receptor beta chains from one specimen sequenced in a study of shared clonotypes between healthy human individuals. Only CD45RO-negative cells positively selected for CCR7 counted as naive CD8 cells, so terminally differentiated effector memory CD45RA+ cells were excluded. Only in-frame clones appear in the TCRdb table, and some are missing; sequencing was by immunoSEQ multiplex PCR. This sample has some 2 million clones; about 95% occur once, and the top ten carry approximately 1%. Sample: naive CD8+ T cells sorted from blood. Receptor source: a man younger than 35 in good health.

The gene calls are TRBV4-1 and TRBJ2-7; TRBD1 might be the D (5 bases). Germline V CDR1 and CDR2: MGHRA, YSYEKL. Trimming cost V 0 bases and J 2 bases, with 11 bases left between them. CDR3 length: 15 residues. The CDR3 protein is CASSQESYRTYEQYF. The CDR3 nucleotides are TGCGCCAGCAGCCAAGAGTCCTACAGGACCTACGAGCAGTACTTC.

The CDR3 sequence is CASSLEVVRGTEAFF. The CDR3 DNA sequence: TGTGCCAGCAGCTTGGAAGTGGTCAGGGGGACTGAAGCTTTCTTT. This chain connects TRBV5-4 to TRBJ1-1; 7 positions agree with TRBD1. V trimming: 0 bases; J trimming: 5 bases; junction bases outside the gene matches: 7. Germline CDR1 is SGHNT and CDR2 is YYREEE (reference sequence). CDR3 length: 15 residues.

This clone was counted between two and nine times. V gene TRBV4-1 combines with J gene TRBJ1-1; D gene ambiguous. There are 15 residues in the CDR3. Looked up from germline, CDR1 is MGHRA and CDR2 is YSYEKL. V shed 2 bases and J shed 0 bases, with 10 bases lying between them. This CDR3 is CASSQTKGMNTEAFF. The CDR3 region has the DNA TGCGCCAGCAGCCAAACGAAGGGCATGAACACTGAAGCTTTCTTT.

CDR3 protein: CASSQDSLGTGVFYF. The CDR3 coding sequence is TGCGCCAGCAGCCAAGATTCTCTGGGGACAGGGGTTTTCTACTTC. The V and J genes are TRBV4-1 and TRBJ2-7; 10 nucleotides match TRBD1. V shed 0 bases and J 13 bases; nucleotides not matched to a gene: 12. The CDR3 totals 15 residues. The germline CDR1 and CDR2 sequences are MGHRA and YSYEKL.

The chain is built from TRBV7-8 and TRBJ2-7; 8 bases line up with TRBD1. The CDR3 runs 16 residues. V shed 1 base and J 3 bases; nucleotides not matched to a gene: 8. CDR1 is SGHVS and CDR2 is FQNEAQ in the germline V gene. Written as DNA, the CDR3 is TGTGCCAGCAGCTTAGGGGCAGGGGGCCTAAACTACGAGCAGTACTTC. Protein: CASSLGAGGLNYEQYF.

This clone appeared a single time. The chain combines TRBV30 with TRBJ2-1, with 8 bases matching TRBD2. This CDR3 contains 15 residues. Germline lookup yields CDR1 GTSNPN and CDR2 SVGIG (reference sequence). The V and J ends lost 1 base and 6 bases, in that order; junction bases with no gene match: 8. CDR3 sequence: CAWSASSGSFNEQFF. In nucleotides, the CDR3 is TGTGCCTGGAGTGCCTCCAGCGGGAGCTTCAATGAGCAGTTCTTC. The full variable domain, with the rest looked up from reference TRBV30 and TRBJ2-1, is SQTIHQWPATLVQPVGSPLSLECTVEGTSNPNLYWYRQAAGRGLQLLFYSVGIGQISSEVPQNLSASRPQDRQFILSSKKLLLSDSGFYLCAWSASSGSFNEQFFGPGTRLTVL.

The chain carries TRBV11-3 and TRBJ2-7; 9 bases align to TRBD1. This CDR3 has 13 residues. V shed 3 bases, J shed 5 bases, and the junction held 2 bases outside the gene matches. Per germline, CDR1 SGHNT and CDR2 YENEEA. DNA for the CDR3: TGTGCCAGCAGCTTCGGGACAGGGCACGAGCAGTACTTC. Protein: CASSFGTGHEQYF.

As for this clone: The same CDR3 is also encoded by other DNA sequences in this sample. This CDR3 is CASSYSSGNEQFF. The DNA for the CDR3 is TGTGCCAGCAGTTACTCTTCCGGCAATGAGCAGTTCTTC. This chain connects TRBV6-5 to TRBJ2-1; D unclear. The CDR3 totals 13 residues. The germline V gene encodes CDR1 MNHEY and CDR2 SVGAGI. The germline V and J ends were trimmed by 0 bases and 6 bases, with 6 bases remaining between them.

The chain uses TRBV4-3 and TRBJ2-7, with 13 bases fitting TRBD2. V was pared by 0 bases and J by 4 bases, with 9 bases of the junction left unmatched. The CDR3 sequence is 18 residues long. From germline, CDR1 is LGHNA and CDR2 YSLEER. The CDR3 nucleotides read TGCGCCAGCAGCCAAGAAGTGGGACTAGCGGGAATATCGTACGAGCAGTACTTC. It specifies CASSQEVGLAGISYEQYF.

For the CDR3, the DNA is TGTGCCAGCAGTCCCGGGACAGGGCCCTCCTACGAGCAGTACTTC. It encodes CASSPGTGPSYEQYF. This chain joins TRBV2 and TRBJ2-7; 9 positions match TRBD1. Trimming at V came to 5 bases and at J to 0 bases, leaving 5 bases not matched to a gene. CDR1 is SNHLY and CDR2 is FYNNEI in the germline V gene. There are 15 residues in the CDR3.

The rearrangement joins TRBV19 to TRBJ1-4, with D hard to call. Germline V gene data show CDR1 as LNHDA and CDR2 as SQIVND (reference sequence). The CDR3 runs 15 residues. Trimming took 3 bases from V and 4 from J, leaving 12 bases between them. This chain's CDR3 is CASSIRAGLNEKLFF. The CDR3 coding sequence is TGTGCCAGTAGTATCCGGGCCGGACTTAATGAAAAACTGTTTTTT. The whole variable domain, remainder taken from reference TRBV19 and TRBJ1-4, is DGGITQSPKYLFRKEGQNVTLSCEQNLNHDAMYWYRQDPGQGLRLIYYSQIVNDFQKGDIAEGYSVSREKKESFPLTVTSAQKNPTAFYLCASSIRAGLNEKLFFGSGTQLSVL.

The rearrangement joins TRBV13 to TRBJ2-7; TRBD1 might be the D (6 bases). Between the trimmed V and J ends, which lost 6 bases and 6 bases, there was a span of 18 bases. CDR3 length: 14 residues. The V gene's germline CDR1 is PRHDT and CDR2 FYEKMQ (reference sequence). As DNA, the CDR3 is TGTGCCAGCAGTCCAAGGGGACCCAGGGGCGAGCAGTACTTC. Residues: CASSPRGPRGEQYF. The complete variable domain, with remaining parts taken from reference TRBV13 and TRBJ2-7, reads AAGVIQSPRHLIKEKRETATLKCYPIPRHDTVYWYQQGPGQDPQFLISFYEKMQSDKGSIPDRFSAQQFSDYHSELNMSSLELGDSALYFCASSPRGPRGEQYFGPGTRLTVT.

V is TRBV11-3 and J is TRBJ2-3, with 7 bases lining up with TRBD2. The CDR3 is made up of 13 amino acids. V lost 5 bases and J lost 4; bases outside the gene matches: 3. Germline CDR1 reads SGHNT; CDR2 reads YENEEA. CDR3 sequence (DNA): TGTGCCAGCAGCGACGGACTAGCAGATACGCAGTATTTT. Its translation: CASSDGLADTQYF.

The V gene is TRBV5-1, the J gene TRBJ1-5, with TRBD1 matching 10 bases. The CDR3 sequence is 14 residues long. Germline V gene data show CDR1 as SGHRS and CDR2 as YFSETQ. Unmatched junction bases numbered 3, after V lost 4 bases and J lost 5 bases. This chain's CDR3 is CASSIGQGDQPQHF. In DNA form, the CDR3 reads TGCGCCAGCAGCATTGGACAGGGGGATCAGCCCCAGCATTTT.

CDR3 region: CSAVENTEAFF. The DNA for the CDR3 is TGCAGTGCTGTAGAGAACACTGAAGCTTTCTTT. This sequence joins TRBV20-1 and TRBJ1-1; D is unresolved. V was pared by 5 bases and J by 1 base, with 5 bases between. Germline V gene data show CDR1 as DFQATT and CDR2 as SNEGSKA (reference sequence). The CDR3 has 11 residues.

The chain combines TRBV5-8 with TRBJ2-1; a possible D gene is TRBD2 (6 bases). CDR1 and CDR2 (germline): SGHTS, YDEGEE. V lost 0 bases and J lost 10, with 14 bases in between. The CDR3 loop spans 14 amino acids. CDR3 residues: CASSLAGRRSEQFF. The CDR3 DNA follows: TGTGCCAGCAGCTTGGCCGGGAGAAGGAGCGAGCAGTTCTTC.

The chain recombines TRBV13 with TRBJ2-5, with D maybe TRBD1 (5 bases). The CDR3 loop spans 14 amino acids. The V end lost 3 bases, the J end lost 1 base, and 9 bases lay between the germline ends. The germline V gene encodes CDR1 PRHDT and CDR2 FYEKMQ (reference sequence). In nucleotides, the CDR3 is TGTGCCAGCAGCTTCTGGGGCCGCCAAGAGACCCAGTACTTC. It yields the protein CASSFWGRQETQYF.

V and J are TRBV27 and TRBJ1-5, with D unresolved. The CDR3 is 13 residues long. V was clipped by 3 bases and J by 6 bases, with 9 bases between them. Germline CDR1 and CDR2: MNHEY and SMNVEV (reference sequence). Here the CDR3 DNA reads TGTGCCAGCAGTTTGTACGTGGGTCAGCCCCAGCATTTT. Translating it yields CASSLYVGQPQHF.

This clone was counted once. The chain carries TRBV7-9 and TRBJ2-2; the match to TRBD1 covers 10 bases. The CDR3 sequence is 16 residues long. Germline loops: CDR1 SEHNR, CDR2 FQNEAQ (reference sequence). Losses at the gene ends were 4 bases for V and 4 bases for J; bases not matched to a gene: 6. CDR3: CASSSGQGFRTGELFF. In DNA form, the CDR3 reads TGTGCCAGCAGCTCGGGACAGGGGTTTCGCACCGGGGAGCTGTTTTTT.

This clone was detected only a few times. The J gene is TRBJ1-2, the V gene TRBV19; D is uncertain. Trimming took off 0 bases at V and 3 bases at J, with 8 bases between the two ends. The CDR3 extends over 14 amino acids. Germline V CDR1 and CDR2: LNHDA, SQIVND (reference sequence). The CDR3 spells CASSIEEEDYGYTF. The CDR3 DNA reads TGTGCCAGTAGTATAGAGGAAGAGGACTATGGCTACACCTTC.

The gene calls are TRBV5-6 and TRBJ2-1; D may be TRBD2 (5 bases). V was trimmed by 2 bases and J by 7 bases, leaving 16 bases between them. Germline V gives CDR1 SGHDT, CDR2 YYEEEE. The CDR3 has 15 amino acids. CDR3 bases: TGTGCCAGCAGCTTACCCAAGGTAACGGGGAATGAGCAGTTCTTC. Amino acids: CASSLPKVTGNEQFF.

The gene calls are TRBV27 and TRBJ2-5; TRBD1 matches 7 bases. Looked up from germline, CDR1 is MNHEY and CDR2 is SMNVEV (reference sequence). The CDR3 totals 16 residues. Trimming removed 3 bases from V and 1 base from J; junction bases left unmatched: 8. CDR3 region: CASSLIGPGGQETQYF. In DNA form, the CDR3 reads TGTGCCAGCAGTTTGATCGGACCAGGGGGCCAAGAGACCCAGTACTTC.

This clone appeared once. The chain couples TRBV4-3 to TRBJ1-4; D remains unclear. With 0 bases removed from V and 8 bases from J, the gap between germline ends came to 13 bases. CDR3 length: 15 amino acids. Germline CDR1 and CDR2: LGHNA and YSLEER. CDR3 coding DNA: TGCGCCAGCAGCCAAGATTGGGGAGCGTTCGAAAAACTGTTTTTT. Amino acid sequence: CASSQDWGAFEKLFF.

The chain couples TRBV7-9 to TRBJ2-3; possibly TRBD2 for D (5 bases). V was cut by 5 bases and J by 2 bases, with 20 bases left in between. This CDR3 comprises 17 residues. Germline V gene data show CDR1 as SEHNR and CDR2 as FQNEAQ (reference sequence). CDR3 protein: CASSVLPGLGNTDTQYF. CDR3 DNA sequence: TGTGCCAGCAGCGTCCTCCCAGGACTGGGGAACACAGATACGCAGTATTTT. Filled out from reference TRBV7-9 and TRBJ2-3, the complete variable domain reads DTGVSQNPRHKITKRGQNVTFRCDPISEHNRLYWYRQTLGQGPEFLTYFQNEAQLEKSRLLSDRFSAERPKGSFSTLEIQRTEQGDSAMYLCASSVLPGLGNTDTQYFGPGTRLTVL.

This chain uses TRBV7-9 with TRBJ2-3; D unclear. V was clipped by 5 bases and J by 12 bases, with 27 bases between them. The CDR3 loop spans 16 amino acids. Germline V lookup: CDR1 SEHNR, CDR2 FQNEAQ (reference sequence). CDR3 nucleotides: TGTGCCAGCAGCGATGGGATTCCGGGCTTTAGTTCAGTCCAGTATTTT. This codes for CASSDGIPGFSSVQYF.

Concerning this clone: The identical CDR3 is also encoded by other nucleotide sequences in the sample. The chain employs TRBV19 and TRBJ2-7; D gene unclear. Germline CDR1 is LNHDA and CDR2 is SQIVND (reference sequence). CDR3 length: 14 residues. The V end lost 1 base, the J end lost 2 bases, and 9 bases lay between the germline ends. This CDR3 is CASSIGGGTYEQYF. CDR3 in DNA: TGTGCCAGTAGTATAGGAGGCGGAACCTACGAGCAGTACTTC.

The rearrangement uses TRBV29-1 and TRBJ2-1, with D hard to call. The CDR3 runs to 13 residues. Between the trimmed V and J ends, which lost 4 bases and 5 bases, there was a span of 12 bases. Germline V gene sequence: CDR1 SQVTM, CDR2 ANQGSEA. DNA of the CDR3: TGCAGCGTTGTTGTCCTGGAAAACAATGAGCAGTTCTTC. This sequence encodes CSVVVLENNEQFF.

The chain carries TRBV4-3 and TRBJ1-1, with a tentative D call TRBD1 (6 bases). The CDR3 has 15 amino acids. The germline V gene encodes CDR1 LGHNA and CDR2 YSLEER. V was pared by 3 bases and J by 0 bases, with 11 bases between. Written as DNA, the CDR3 is TGCGCCAGCAGCCAGATGGACAGCATGAACACTGAAGCTTTCTTT. Encoded protein: CASSQMDSMNTEAFF.

DNA for the CDR3: TGTGCCAGCAGCTTAGTTACAGGGGGCGTTCAAGAGACCCAGTACTTC. Protein product: CASSLVTGGVQETQYF. The chain has TRBV11-2 and TRBJ2-5, with 9 bases matching TRBD1. Germline CDR1 and CDR2: SGHAT and FQNNGV. The CDR3 runs 16 residues. J lost 2 bases, V lost 1 base, and 5 bases had no gene match.